This is a list of T cell receptor beta chains from one sample in a study of blood T cells in healthy people across ages. TCRdb processed the 5' RACE reads anew with MiXCR; each CDR3 protein has one entry. This table has approximately 800,000 distinct CDR3 sequences, 36% appearing once. What was sequenced was blood. The receptors shown here come from a man aged 18-30 years in good health. Each CDR3 is given with its conserved first and last residue. The order of the fields is V gene, J gene, D gene, clone size, CDR3 protein, CDR3 DNA. D genes are given only for firm matches. The size entry is marked missing in some rows and otherwise reads once, few, many or a size class.

TRBV2,TRBJ1-2,-,-,CATGVGHGYTF,TGTGCCACAGGGGTGGGGCATGGCTACACCTTC
TRBV20-1,TRBJ2-1,TRBD1,few,CSAHRTGSVYNEQFF,TGCAGTGCCCATCGGACAGGGAGTGTCTACAATGAGCAGTTCTTC
TRBV12-3/TRBV12-4,TRBJ2-7,-,-,CASSLSPGGAQYF,TGTGCCAGCAGTTTAAGTCCCGGGGGCGCCCAGTACTTC
TRBV20-1,TRBJ2-3,-,few,CSANGGWDTSTDTQYF,TGCAGTGCTAACGGGGGATGGGACACTTCCACAGATACGCAGTATTTT
TRBV5-1,TRBJ1-2,-,-,CASAIGQIYGYTF,TGCGCCAGCGCGATCGGACAGATCTATGGCTACACCTTC
TRBV10-3,TRBJ2-1,-,-,CAITDSGSGFSSYNEQFF,TGTGCCATCACCGATTCGGGCTCCGGATTCAGCTCCTACAATGAGCAGTTCTTC
TRBV28,TRBJ1-1,-,-,CASPPRTALMNTEAFF,TGTGCCAGCCCCCCCCGGACCGCATTAATGAACACTGAAGCTTTCTTT
TRBV30,TRBJ2-5,-,-,CAWRTGDQETQYF,TGTGCCTGGAGGACAGGAGACCAAGAGACCCAGTACTTC
TRBV20-1,TRBJ2-3,TRBD1,few,CSARPRQGPLKITQYF,TGCAGTGCTCGGCCGAGACAGGGACCCCTAAAGATCACGCAGTATTTT
TRBV7-2,TRBJ2-4,-,few,CASSSRVAQNIQYF,TGTGCCAGCAGCTCACGGGTGGCCCAAAACATTCAGTACTTC
TRBV12-3/TRBV12-4,TRBJ1-2,-,few,CASSLRHLYGYTF,TGTGCCAGCAGTTTGAGGCATCTCTATGGCTACACCTTC
TRBV5-6,TRBJ2-2,-,-,CASSLTWGTGELFF,TGTGCCAGCAGCTTGACCTGGGGCACCGGGGAGCTGTTTTTT
TRBV7-6,TRBJ2-3,TRBD2,-,CASSSGGRHTDTQYF,TGTGCCAGCAGCTCGGGGGGTCGCCACACAGATACGCAGTATTTT
TRBV4-1,TRBJ2-1,-,few,CASSPGKSQETQFF,TGCGCCAGCAGCCCGGGAAAAAGTCAAGAGACCCAGTTCTTC
TRBV2,TRBJ2-3,-,-,CASRRDTDRWDTQYF,TGTGCCAGCAGGAGGGACACCGATCGTTGGGATACGCAGTATTTT
TRBV5-5,TRBJ2-1,-,-,CASSNTGKTLNEQFF,TGTGCCAGCAGCAATACAGGGAAGACGCTCAATGAGCAGTTCTTC
TRBV20-1,TRBJ1-2,TRBD1,-,CSARDRGTGGSRYTF,TGCAGTGCTAGAGATCGGGGGACAGGGGGCTCCCGCTACACCTTC
TRBV9,TRBJ1-2,-,few,CASSVEAGGKDYGYTF,TGTGCCAGCAGCGTAGAGGCTGGGGGGAAGGACTATGGCTACACCTTC
TRBV2,TRBJ2-1,-,many,CASRADSLYNEQFF,TGTGCCAGCAGAGCGGACAGCCTCTACAATGAGCAGTTCTTC
TRBV7-9,TRBJ1-2,-,-,CASSSVATGNTYGYTF,TGTGCCAGCAGCTCCGTCGCGACTGGGAATACTTATGGCTACACCTTC
TRBV20-1,TRBJ2-5,-,-,CSASSARGRLRDQYF,TGCAGTGCTAGTTCGGCCCGGGGCAGGCTGAGGGACCAGTACTTT
TRBV7-8,TRBJ1-4,-,few,CASSQRVLFALNEKLFF,TGTGCCAGCAGCCAAAGGGTACTCTTTGCGTTAAATGAAAAACTGTTTTTT
TRBV27,TRBJ2-1,-,-,CATKAGQYDNEQFF,TGTGCCACCAAAGCGGGTCAGTACGACAATGAGCAGTTCTTC
TRBV28,TRBJ1-2,TRBD1,once,CACSLFLGQGYGYTF,TGTGCCTGCAGTTTATTCCTAGGACAGGGCTATGGCTACACCTTC
TRBV5-5,TRBJ2-2,-,-,CAGSLWLVRGNTGELFF,TGTGCCGGCAGCTTGTGGTTGGTTCGGGGGAACACCGGGGAGCTGTTTTTT
TRBV5-1,TRBJ2-3,-,few,CASSFEWGRGDTQYF,TGCGCCAGCAGTTTTGAGTGGGGGCGCGGAGATACGCAGTATTTT